These T cell receptor beta chains were read from a single sample in a study of T cell responses to AZD1222 COVID-19 vaccine. Data came from immunoSEQ multiplex PCR; TCRdb stores just in-frame clones and leaves some out. Of about 190,000 clones listed, under 95% are singletons. This sample comprised peripheral blood, obtained on day 0 of AZD1222 vaccination. The receptor set was obtained from an adult in good health. The CDR3 runs from the conserved cysteine through the conserved F or W. The D gene is left open where the match is weak. Size is omitted from some rows. Given values are once, few, many or a class for expanded clones.

NA | TRBJ2-7 | TRBV29-1 | NA | CSVAGAPSYEQYF | TGCAGCGTTGCGGGAGCCCCCTCCTACGAGCAGTACTTC
NA | TRBJ2-4 | TRBV28 | TRBD1 | CASSPGTGVNIQYF | TGTGCCAGCAGCCCAGGGACAGGGGTAAACATTCAGTACTTC
NA | TRBJ1-1 | TRBV18 | NA | CASSPPLGSNTEAFF | TGTGCCAGCTCACCACCGCTAGGGTCGAACACTGAAGCTTTCTTT
NA | TRBJ2-1 | TRBV6-5 | NA | CASSSKVGGPLDEQFF | TGTGCCAGCAGTTCTAAGGTGGGGGGGCCTTTAGATGAGCAGTTCTTC
once | TRBJ1-2 | TRBV3-1/TRBV3-2 | NA | CASSHAGFNYGYTF | TGTGCCAGCAGCCATGCCGGGTTTAACTATGGCTACACCTTC
NA | TRBJ2-5 | TRBV4-3 | NA | CASSQDLDSRGETQYF | TGCGCCAGCAGCCAAGATCTAGACTCCCGGGGAGAGACCCAGTACTTC
NA | TRBJ2-7 | TRBV7-6 | NA | CASSLDAGGLTYEQYF | TGTGCCAGCAGCCTCGACGCCGGCGGACTAACTTACGAGCAGTACTTC
NA | TRBJ2-7 | TRBV27 | NA | CASSFTEGYEQYF | TGTGCCAGCAGTTTTACCGAGGGCTACGAGCAGTACTTC
NA | TRBJ1-5 | TRBV18 | NA | CASSPRHLSNQPQHF | TGTGCCAGCTCACCACGACATCTTAGCAATCAGCCCCAGCATTTT
NA | TRBJ2-1 | TRBV5-1 | TRBD1 | CASSTTGDEQFF | TGCGCCAGCAGCACTACAGGGGATGAGCAGTTCTTC
NA | TRBJ2-2 | TRBV7-8 | NA | CASSLGSNTGELFF | TGTGCCAGCAGCTTAGGCTCTAACACCGGGGAGCTGTTTTTT
NA | TRBJ2-5 | TRBV4-2 | NA | CASSQSALQETQYF | TGTGCCAGCAGCCAGTCAGCTTTACAAGAGACCCAGTACTTC
NA | TRBJ2-7 | TRBV28 | NA | CATLQGGPYEQYF | TGTGCCACCCTGCAGGGGGGCCCCTACGAGCAGTACTTC
NA | TRBJ2-5 | TRBV10-3 | TRBD2 | CAISAESGGQETQYF | TGTGCCATCAGCGCTGAATCGGGGGGTCAAGAGACCCAGTACTTC
NA | TRBJ2-5 | TRBV7-7 | TRBD2 | CASSLGRLAGSETQYF | TGTGCTAGCAGCTTGGGAAGACTAGCGGGGTCAGAGACCCAGTACTTC
NA | TRBJ2-5 | TRBV28 | NA | CASSLSRGTQYF | TGTGCCAGCAGTTTATCTCGGGGAACCCAGTACTTC
NA | TRBJ1-1 | TRBV5-4 | NA | CASSQRNTEAFF | TGTGCCAGCAGCCAAAGGAACACTGAAGCTTTCTTT